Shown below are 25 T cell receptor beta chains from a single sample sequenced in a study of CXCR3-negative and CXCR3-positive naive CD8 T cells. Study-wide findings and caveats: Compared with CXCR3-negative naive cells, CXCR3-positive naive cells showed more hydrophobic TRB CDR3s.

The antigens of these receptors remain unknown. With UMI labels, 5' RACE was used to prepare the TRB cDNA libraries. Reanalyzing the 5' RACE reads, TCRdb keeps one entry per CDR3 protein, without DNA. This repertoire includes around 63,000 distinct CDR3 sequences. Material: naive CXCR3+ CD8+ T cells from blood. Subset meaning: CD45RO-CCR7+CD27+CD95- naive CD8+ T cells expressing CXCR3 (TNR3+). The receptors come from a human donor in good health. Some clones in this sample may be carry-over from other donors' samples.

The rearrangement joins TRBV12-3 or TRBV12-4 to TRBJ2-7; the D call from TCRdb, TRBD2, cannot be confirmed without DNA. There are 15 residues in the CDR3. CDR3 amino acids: CASSRPGRPTYEQYF.

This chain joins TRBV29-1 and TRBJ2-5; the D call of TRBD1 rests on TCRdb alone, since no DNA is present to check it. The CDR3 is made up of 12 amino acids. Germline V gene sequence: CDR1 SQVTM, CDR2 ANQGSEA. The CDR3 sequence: CSVADWGETQYF.

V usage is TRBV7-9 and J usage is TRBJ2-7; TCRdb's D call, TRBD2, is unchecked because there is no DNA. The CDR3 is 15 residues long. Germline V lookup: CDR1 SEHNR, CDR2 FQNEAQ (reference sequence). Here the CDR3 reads CASSLPGLGSYEQYF.

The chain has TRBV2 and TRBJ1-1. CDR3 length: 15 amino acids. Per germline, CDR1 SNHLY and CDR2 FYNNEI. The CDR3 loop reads CASSEVHSENTEAFF.

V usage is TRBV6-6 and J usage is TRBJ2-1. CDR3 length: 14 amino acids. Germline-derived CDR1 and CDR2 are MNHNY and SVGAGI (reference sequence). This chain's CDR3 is CASSYSKVFNEQFF.

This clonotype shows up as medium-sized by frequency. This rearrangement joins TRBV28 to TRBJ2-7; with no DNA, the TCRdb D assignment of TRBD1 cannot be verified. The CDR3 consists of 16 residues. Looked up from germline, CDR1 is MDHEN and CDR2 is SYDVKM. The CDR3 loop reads CASRHTPGPRTYEQYF.

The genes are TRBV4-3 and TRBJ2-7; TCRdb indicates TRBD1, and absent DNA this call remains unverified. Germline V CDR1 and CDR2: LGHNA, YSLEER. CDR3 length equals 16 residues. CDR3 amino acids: CASSQDVGTASYEQYF.

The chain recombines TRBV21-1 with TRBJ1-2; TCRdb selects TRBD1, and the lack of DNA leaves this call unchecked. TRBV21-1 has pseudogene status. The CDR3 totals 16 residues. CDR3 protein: CASSKDGGQSQYGYTF.

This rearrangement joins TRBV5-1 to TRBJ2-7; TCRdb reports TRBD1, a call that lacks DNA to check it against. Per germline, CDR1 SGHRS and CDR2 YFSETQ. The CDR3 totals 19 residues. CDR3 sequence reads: CASISNRQGARHLLYEQYF. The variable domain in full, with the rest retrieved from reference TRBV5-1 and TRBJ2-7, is KAGVTQTPRYLIKTRGQQVTLSCSPISGHRSVSWYQQTPGQGLQFLFEYFSETQRNKGNFPGRFSGRQFSNSRSEMNVSTLELGDSALYLCASISNRQGARHLLYEQYFGPGTRLTVT.

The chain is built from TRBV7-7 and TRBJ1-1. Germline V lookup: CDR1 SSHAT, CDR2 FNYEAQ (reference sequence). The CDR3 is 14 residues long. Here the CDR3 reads CASSSLGPGTEAFF.

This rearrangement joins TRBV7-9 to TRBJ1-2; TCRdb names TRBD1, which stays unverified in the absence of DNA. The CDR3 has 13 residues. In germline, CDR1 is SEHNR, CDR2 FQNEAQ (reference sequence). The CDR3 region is CASSPETGVGYTF.

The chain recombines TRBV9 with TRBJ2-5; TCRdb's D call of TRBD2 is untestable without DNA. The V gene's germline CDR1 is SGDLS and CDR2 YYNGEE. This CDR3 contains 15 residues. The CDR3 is CASSDRLAGGETQYF.

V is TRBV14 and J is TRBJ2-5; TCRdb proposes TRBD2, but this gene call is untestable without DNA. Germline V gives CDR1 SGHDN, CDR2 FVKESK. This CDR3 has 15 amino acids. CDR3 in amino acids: CASSGRRDFQETQYF. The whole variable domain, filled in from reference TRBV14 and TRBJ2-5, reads EAGVTQFPSHSVIEKGQTVTLRCDPISGHDNLYWYRRVMGKEIKFLLHFVKESKQDESGMPNNRFLAERTGGTYSTLKVQPAELEDSGVYFCASSGRRDFQETQYFGPGTRLLVL.

CDR3 region: CAISDPALGLIIYTF. The chain joins TRBV10-3 to TRBJ1-2. This CDR3 region has 15 residues. The germline V gene has CDR1 ENHRY and CDR2 SYGVKD.

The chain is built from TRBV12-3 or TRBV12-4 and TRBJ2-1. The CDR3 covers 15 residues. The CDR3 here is CASSTHSISYNEQFF.

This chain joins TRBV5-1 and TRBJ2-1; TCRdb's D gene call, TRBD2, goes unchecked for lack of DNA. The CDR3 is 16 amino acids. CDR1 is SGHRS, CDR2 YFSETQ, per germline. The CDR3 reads CASSLLGGTPYNEQFF.

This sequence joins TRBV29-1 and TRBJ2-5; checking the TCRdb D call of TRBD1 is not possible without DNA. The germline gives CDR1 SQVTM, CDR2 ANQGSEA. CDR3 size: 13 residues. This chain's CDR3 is CSVQGWVEETQYF.

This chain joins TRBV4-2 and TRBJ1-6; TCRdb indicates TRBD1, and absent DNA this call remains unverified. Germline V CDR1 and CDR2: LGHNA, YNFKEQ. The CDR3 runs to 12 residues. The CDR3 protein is CASSPAGSALHF.

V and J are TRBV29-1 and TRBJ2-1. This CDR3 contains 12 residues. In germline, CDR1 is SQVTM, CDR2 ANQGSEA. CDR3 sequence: CSVGSQYNEQFF.

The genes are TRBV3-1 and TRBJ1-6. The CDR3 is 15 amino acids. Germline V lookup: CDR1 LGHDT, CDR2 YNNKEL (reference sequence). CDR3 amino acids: CASSQDYQDNSPLHF.

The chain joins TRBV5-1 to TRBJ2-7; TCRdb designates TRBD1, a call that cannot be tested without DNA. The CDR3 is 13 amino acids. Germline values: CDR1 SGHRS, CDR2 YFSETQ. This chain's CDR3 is CASSLDATAEQYF. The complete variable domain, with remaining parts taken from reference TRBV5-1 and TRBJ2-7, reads KAGVTQTPRYLIKTRGQQVTLSCSPISGHRSVSWYQQTPGQGLQFLFEYFSETQRNKGNFPGRFSGRQFSNSRSEMNVSTLELGDSALYLCASSLDATAEQYFGPGTRLTVT.

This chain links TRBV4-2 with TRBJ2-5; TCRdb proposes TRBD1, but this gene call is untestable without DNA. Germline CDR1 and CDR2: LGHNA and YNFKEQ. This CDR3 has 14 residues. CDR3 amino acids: CASSPRDSQETQYF.

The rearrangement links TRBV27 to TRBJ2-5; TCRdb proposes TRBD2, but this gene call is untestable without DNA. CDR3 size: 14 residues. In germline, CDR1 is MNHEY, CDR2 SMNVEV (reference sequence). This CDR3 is CASSPGLLQETQYF.

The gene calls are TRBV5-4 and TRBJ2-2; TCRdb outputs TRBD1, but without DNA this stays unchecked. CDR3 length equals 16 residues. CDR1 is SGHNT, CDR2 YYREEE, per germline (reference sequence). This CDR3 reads CASIDGGGENTGELFF.

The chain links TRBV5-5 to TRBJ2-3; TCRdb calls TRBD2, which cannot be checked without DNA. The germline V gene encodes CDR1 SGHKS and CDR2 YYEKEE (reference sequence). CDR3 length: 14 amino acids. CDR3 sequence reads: CASSLGLGLDTQYF.